These 17 T cell receptor beta chains were all obtained from the same sample, sequenced in a study of blood T cell repertoires in COVID-19. Assay: immunoSEQ multiplex PCR; the TCRdb copy retains only in-frame clones and omits some. The table lists around 200,000 clones, around 86% of them singletons. Sequenced material: PBMCs or T cells enriched from blood (not recorded which). The receptors were gathered from a woman in her thirties or forties with acute COVID-19.

CDR3 region: CASSIFSGLSATNEKLFF. The CDR3 DNA sequence: TGTGCCAGTAGTATTTTCAGCGGATTAAGTGCAACTAATGAAAAACTGTTTTTT. The chain employs TRBV19 and TRBJ1-4; no definite D call. Germline CDR1 LNHDA, CDR2 SQIVND (reference sequence). V lost 3 bases and J lost 0, with 17 bases in between. The CDR3 has 18 amino acids.

J is TRBJ2-5 and V is TRBV7-9; D not certain. The CDR3 covers 12 residues. CDR1 and CDR2 from the germline V gene are SEHNR and FQNEAQ (reference sequence). The V gene lost 5 bases and the J gene lost 2 bases, with 6 bases spanning the gap. CDR3 DNA: TGTGCCAGCAGCCCGGTTCAAGAGACCCAGTACTTC. Encoded protein: CASSPVQETQYF.

V usage is TRBV19 and J usage is TRBJ1-2; tentatively, D is TRBD1 (5 bases). This CDR3 is built from 16 residues. V was trimmed by 7 bases and J by 3 bases, leaving 21 bases between them. The germline CDR1 and CDR2 sequences are LNHDA and SQIVND (reference sequence). CDR3 loop: CASTIPGSWGDYGYTF. The CDR3 coding sequence is TGTGCCAGTACCATACCGGGCTCGTGGGGGGACTATGGCTACACCTTC.

The rearrangement joins TRBV18 to TRBJ2-4; unclear D gene. The V gene lost 3 bases and the J gene lost 0 bases, with 3 bases spanning the gap. Germline CDR1 is KGHSH and CDR2 is LQKENI. CDR3 length equals 13 residues. The CDR3 DNA follows: TGTGCCAGCTCACCTATAGCCAAAAACATTCAGTACTTC. Translating it yields CASSPIAKNIQYF.

The chain employs TRBV24-1 and TRBJ2-2; 9 bases match TRBD1. CDR1 is KGHDR and CDR2 is SFDVKD in the germline V gene. The CDR3 runs to 16 residues. V gave up 1 base and J gave up 5 bases; unmatched junction bases: 4. CDR3 sequence: CATSDFRTGETGELFF. For the CDR3, the DNA is TGTGCCACCAGTGATTTCAGGACAGGGGAAACCGGGGAGCTGTTTTTT.

The chain links TRBV12-3 or TRBV12-4 to TRBJ1-1; no clear D. The CDR3 is 13 residues long. The V gene lost 4 bases and the J gene lost 1 base, with 7 bases spanning the gap. CDR3 amino acids: CASSSYRNTEAFF. In nucleotides, the CDR3 is TGTGCCAGCAGTTCCTACCGGAACACTGAAGCTTTCTTT.

This clone was seen just once. CDR3 nucleotide sequence: TGTGCCACCAGCAGAAACAGGGTGACGGCTGGCACTGAAGCTTTCTTT. Translating it yields CATSRNRVTAGTEAFF. The V call is TRBV15, the J call TRBJ1-1; possible D gene TRBD1, 6 bases. There are 16 residues in the CDR3. Germline-derived CDR1 and CDR2 are LNHNV and YYDKDF (reference sequence). The ends were cut back, 2 bases at V and 4 bases at J, with 17 bases in the middle. Full variable domain (remainder filled in from reference TRBV15 and TRBJ1-1): DAMVIQNPRYQVTQFGKPVTLSCSQTLNHNVMYWYQQKSSQAPKLLFHYYDKDFNNEADTPDNFQSRRPNTSFCFLDIRSPGLGDTAMYLCATSRNRVTAGTEAFFGQGTRLTVV.

The rearrangement joins TRBV6-1 to TRBJ2-2; 14 positions agree with TRBD2. This CDR3 is 17 amino acids long. The V gene's germline CDR1 is MNHNS and CDR2 SASEGT. V trimming: 4 bases; J trimming: 2 bases; junction bases outside the gene matches: 3. CDR3 nucleotides: TGTGCCAGCAGTGGGACTAGCGGGGGGCCAAACACCGGGGAGCTGTTTTTT. Translated: CASSGTSGGPNTGELFF.

Points on this clone: Other DNA sequences in this specimen translate into the identical CDR3. The chain couples TRBV3-1 (or the pseudogene TRBV3-2) to TRBJ1-1; 8 bases are shared with TRBD1. From germline, CDR1 is LGHDT and CDR2 YNNKEL (reference sequence). Trimming at V came to 4 bases and at J to 4 bases, leaving 2 bases not matched to a gene. CDR3 size: 13 residues. Here the CDR3 DNA reads TGTGCCAGCAGCCGAACAGGGGGCACTGAAGCTTTCTTT. The encoded protein is CASSRTGGTEAFF.

CDR3 region: CASRIASGGVDTQYF. The CDR3, as DNA: TGTGCCAGCAGAATCGCTAGCGGGGGGGTGGATACGCAGTATTTT. This sequence joins TRBV13 and TRBJ2-3; 12 bases match TRBD2. CDR1 is PRHDT and CDR2 is FYEKMQ in the germline V gene (reference sequence). V lost 6 bases and J lost 6; bases outside the gene matches: 7. This CDR3 is 15 amino acids long.

The J gene is TRBJ1-2, the V gene TRBV12-3 or TRBV12-4, with 8 bases identical to TRBD1. Trimming cost V 5 bases and J 4 bases; bases outside gene matches: 3. The CDR3 is 13 amino acids. CDR3 in amino acids: CASSPGTGYGYTF. The CDR3 DNA is TGTGCCAGCAGTCCAGGGACAGGCTATGGCTACACCTTC.

This rearrangement joins TRBV29-1 to TRBJ2-3; TRBD2 matches at 7 bases. The CDR3 loop spans 12 amino acids. V lost 8 bases to trimming and J lost 4 bases; unmatched junction nucleotides: 6. CDR1 and CDR2 from the germline V gene are SQVTM and ANQGSEA. The CDR3 DNA reads TGCAGCCCTGGACTAGTTCCAGATACGCAGTATTTT. Protein sequence: CSPGLVPDTQYF.

The chain combines TRBV30 with TRBJ1-1; 7 bases align to TRBD1. The V segment lost 3 bases and the J segment 0 bases; nucleotides outside the gene matches: 7. From germline, CDR1 is GTSNPN and CDR2 SVGIG (reference sequence). CDR3 length: 15 residues. The CDR3: CAWRDGDRMNTEAFF. CDR3 DNA sequence: TGTGCCTGGAGGGACGGGGACAGAATGAACACTGAAGCTTTCTTT.

The chain links TRBV5-4 to TRBJ2-3; TRBD2 is a possible D gene (5 bases). The V and J ends lost 2 bases and 6 bases respectively, with 16 bases between them. The CDR3 length is 15 residues. Per germline, CDR1 SGHNT and CDR2 YYREEE (reference sequence). CDR3 region: CASSLPAAIGDTQYF. CDR3 sequence (DNA): TGTGCCAGCAGCTTACCAGCGGCCATCGGGGATACGCAGTATTTT.

V gene TRBV30 combines with J gene TRBJ1-2; D unresolved. Trimming stripped 0 bases from V and 1 base from J, with 9 bases between. The CDR3 runs 14 residues. Germline values: CDR1 GTSNPN, CDR2 SVGIG (reference sequence). CDR3 residues: CAWSVGRRNYGYTF. CDR3 nucleotides: TGTGCCTGGAGTGTAGGCAGGCGTAACTATGGCTACACCTTC.

The chain carries TRBV2 and TRBJ2-1; 15 bases line up with TRBD2. Germline V gene lookup returns CDR1 SNHLY and CDR2 FYNNEI. This CDR3 contains 16 residues. V was pared by 8 bases and J by 9 bases, with 11 bases of the junction left unmatched. CDR3 sequence (DNA): TGTGCCAGCGGCGGGACTAGCGGGGGGCTCCATCCTGAGCAGTTCTTC. Protein sequence: CASGGTSGGLHPEQFF.

V is TRBV11-2 and J is TRBJ2-7, with D maybe TRBD1 (6 bases). Germline values: CDR1 SGHAT, CDR2 FQNNGV. V lost 6 bases, J lost 2 bases, and 17 bases lay in between. The CDR3 runs to 15 residues. CDR3 loop: CASSFQGIITYEQYF. The CDR3 nucleotides read TGTGCCAGCAGTTTTCAGGGGATTATTACCTACGAGCAGTACTTC. Complete variable domain (other parts from reference TRBV11-2 and TRBJ2-7): EAGVAQSPRYKIIEKRQSVAFWCNPISGHATLYWYQQILGQGPKLLIQFQNNGVVDDSQLPKDRFSAERLKGVDSTLKIQPAKLEDSAVYLCASSFQGIITYEQYFGPGTRLTVT.